One sample yielded the 20 T cell receptor beta chains listed below, sequenced in a study of identical twins. TCRdb reprocessed the 5' RACE reads with MiXCR, giving one entry per CDR3 protein. Counted here are hundreds of thousands of distinct CDR3 sequences, around 20% occurring once; the ten biggest clones make up roughly 4%. In addition, the sample was reused for a study of T cells expressing NK-cell markers.

Sequenced sample: PBMCs. Receptors originate from a woman in her late teens or twenties in good health.

This clonotype is a singleton in its sample. The chain has TRBV5-1 and TRBJ2-6; D not resolved. The length of the CDR3 is 16 residues. The germline V gene encodes CDR1 SGHRS and CDR2 YFSETQ. With 4 bases removed from V and 1 base from J, the gap between germline ends came to 12 bases. The CDR3 DNA reads as TGCGCCAGCAGCCCCCCCGTGGGATCTGGGGCCAACGTCCTGACTTTC. Amino acids: CASSPPVGSGANVLTF.

This clonotype was seen a handful of times. This chain joins TRBV6-1 and TRBJ2-5, with 11 bases that match TRBD1. The CDR3 is made up of 15 amino acids. Per the germline V gene, CDR1 is MNHNS and CDR2 is SASEGT. Trimming cost V 6 bases and J 5 bases; bases outside gene matches: 8. For the CDR3, the DNA is TGTGCCAGCAGCCCCGGACAGGGGGCTTGGGAGACCCAGTACTTC. Protein product: CASSPGQGAWETQYF.

V is TRBV18 and J is TRBJ2-5; D is tentatively TRBD1 or TRBD2 (5 bases each). This CDR3 comprises 15 residues. The V end was cut by 3 bases, the J end by 7 bases, with 18 bases between. Germline loops: CDR1 KGHSH, CDR2 LQKENI. The CDR3 loop is CASSPSGGEGGTQYF. The CDR3 coding sequence is TGTGCCAGCTCACCCAGTGGGGGAGAAGGAGGGACCCAGTACTTC.

This clonotype was counted a few times. The chain links TRBV12-3 or TRBV12-4 to TRBJ2-1; possible D gene TRBD1, 6 bases. The CDR3 has 16 residues. The germline V and J ends were trimmed by 6 bases and 0 bases, with 15 bases remaining between them. CDR3 loop: CASSWGGTSSYNEQFF. The CDR3 DNA reads TGTGCCAGCAGCTGGGGTGGGACAAGCTCCTACAATGAGCAGTTCTTC.

V and J are TRBV6-1 and TRBJ2-1, with 9 bases fitting TRBD2. Germline V gene lookup returns CDR1 MNHNS and CDR2 SASEGT. The ends lost 6 bases at V and 4 bases at J; junction bases unmatched: 10. CDR3 length: 16 amino acids. In DNA form, the CDR3 reads TGTGCCAGCAGAAGGGCTAGCGGGACACTTTACAATGAGCAGTTCTTC. Protein sequence: CASRRASGTLYNEQFF.

The J gene is TRBJ2-7, the V gene TRBV5-1; 11 bases are shared with TRBD1. V lost 2 bases and J lost 2; bases outside the gene matches: 12. The CDR3 has 18 residues. Per the germline V gene, CDR1 is SGHRS and CDR2 is YFSETQ. The CDR3 is CASSFGGQGERPPYEQYF. In DNA, the CDR3 is TGCGCCAGCAGCTTCGGGGGACAGGGGGAACGTCCTCCCTACGAGCAGTACTTC.

This CDR3 reads CASSRNIGGTSRTDTQYF. The CDR3 DNA reads as TGCGCCAGCAGCCGGAACATAGGGGGGACTTCCCGCACAGATACGCAGTATTTT. The V call is TRBV4-3, the J call TRBJ2-3; D may be TRBD1 or TRBD2 (6 bases each). Germline assignment: CDR1 LGHNA and CDR2 YSLEER. The CDR3 has 18 residues. The V gene lost 4 bases and the J gene lost 1 base, with 21 bases spanning the gap.

This clonotype has only a few counts. CDR3 in DNA: TGTGCCAGCAGCCCCCTCTGGGGGCGGGAGGCATCCTACGAGCAGTACTTC. Translation: CASSPLWGREASYEQYF. The chain has TRBV14 and TRBJ2-7, with 8 bases matching TRBD2. CDR1 is SGHDN and CDR2 is FVKESK in the germline V gene. The CDR3 covers 17 residues. Germline trimming cut 4 bases from V and 1 base from J; bases unmatched to any gene: 12.

This clonotype was detected a few times. The V call is TRBV30, the J call TRBJ1-4, with D possibly being TRBD1 (5 bases). V lost 2 bases and J 6 bases, leaving 16 bases between the germline ends. This CDR3 is built from 15 residues. CDR1 and CDR2 from the germline V gene are GTSNPN and SVGIG (reference sequence). This CDR3 is CAWSSLGAEYEKLFF. CDR3 DNA sequence: TGTGCCTGGAGTAGCCTTGGGGCAGAATATGAAAAACTGTTTTTT. Looking up the rest from reference TRBV30 and TRBJ1-4 gives the full variable domain: SQTIHQWPATLVQPVGSPLSLECTVEGTSNPNLYWYRQAAGRGLQLLFYSVGIGQISSEVPQNLSASRPQDRQFILSSKKLLLSDSGFYLCAWSSLGAEYEKLFFGSGTQLSVL.

CDR3: CASSLRAGGTYNEQFF. The CDR3 DNA sequence: TGTGCCAGCAGCTTGAGGGCGGGGGGCACCTACAATGAGCAGTTCTTC. The rearrangement uses TRBV5-6 and TRBJ2-1; 8 bases are shared with TRBD2. V lost 1 base and J lost 2; bases outside the gene matches: 5. The CDR3 runs 16 residues. Per the germline V gene, CDR1 is SGHDT and CDR2 is YYEEEE.

The chain combines TRBV27 with TRBJ1-1; 9 bases line up with TRBD1. V shed 3 bases and J 0 bases; nucleotides not matched to a gene: 5. The CDR3 length is 16 residues. CDR1 is MNHEY and CDR2 is SMNVEV in the germline V gene (reference sequence). The CDR3 DNA reads TGTGCCAGCAGTTTGGGGACAGGGATGATGAACACTGAAGCTTTCTTT. It yields the protein CASSLGTGMMNTEAFF.

The chain combines TRBV6-5 with TRBJ1-3; D ambiguous. The V gene lost 1 base and the J gene lost 0 bases, with 10 bases spanning the gap. The CDR3 is made up of 16 amino acids. From germline, CDR1 is MNHEY and CDR2 SVGAGI. CDR3 in DNA: TGTGCCAGCAGTTACTATGGCAGAAGCTCTGGAAACACCATATATTTT. It specifies CASSYYGRSSGNTIYF.

The CDR3 DNA is TGCAGTGTGACCCTCTCTATCGGCCCCTTTGCGGGGGAGCAGTACTTC. Its protein product is CSVTLSIGPFAGEQYF. V usage is TRBV20-1 and J usage is TRBJ2-7; D is possibly TRBD2 (6 bases). From germline, CDR1 is DFQATT and CDR2 SNEGSKA (reference sequence). V lost 7 bases and J 7 bases, leaving 29 bases between the germline ends. CDR3 length: 16 amino acids.

The genes are TRBV7-8 and TRBJ2-1, with D possibly matching TRBD2 (6 bases). The CDR3 loop spans 15 amino acids. Deletions cut 1 base from V and 9 bases from J, with 16 bases between. Germline values: CDR1 SGHVS, CDR2 FQNEAQ. CDR3 bases: TGTGCCAGCAGCTTAGATTCTAGCGCCTCAGGTGAGCAGTTCTTC. It encodes CASSLDSSASGEQFF. Full variable domain (missing parts from reference TRBV7-8 and TRBJ2-1): GAGVSQSPRYKVAKRGQDVALRCDPISGHVSLFWYQQALGQGPEFLTYFQNEAQLDKSGLPSDRFFAERPEGSVSTLKIQRTQQEDSAVYLCASSLDSSASGEQFFGPGTRLTVL.

The table lists this clonotype with a few counts. The chain employs TRBV10-3 and TRBJ2-5; 8 nucleotides line up with TRBD1. V was pared by 5 bases and J by 5 bases, with 4 bases of the junction left unmatched. Germline V CDR1 and CDR2: ENHRY, SYGVKD. The CDR3 sequence is 13 residues long. The chain's CDR3 is CAISKDRGETQYF. DNA for the CDR3: TGTGCCATCAGTAAAGACAGGGGCGAGACCCAGTACTTC.

V gene TRBV20-1 combines with J gene TRBJ2-5, with TRBD2 as a possible D gene (5 bases). Trimming cost V 7 bases and J 5 bases, with 17 bases left between them. The germline V gene encodes CDR1 DFQATT and CDR2 SNEGSKA (reference sequence). The CDR3 has 13 residues. The CDR3 loop is CSGSPPGVETQYF. The CDR3 region has the DNA TGCAGTGGAAGTCCCCCCGGGGTGGAGACCCAGTACTTC.

In its sample, this clonotype was seen many times. The chain uses TRBV4-1 and TRBJ2-7; a weak D match, TRBD2 (5 bases). The CDR3 spans 13 residues. Per germline, CDR1 MGHRA and CDR2 YSYEKL. V lost 1 base to trimming and J lost 3 bases, with 7 bases between them. CDR3 in amino acids: CASSQGGLYEQYF. The CDR3 DNA sequence: TGCGCCAGCAGCCAAGGAGGACTCTACGAGCAGTACTTC.

This clonotype was recorded a few times. V is TRBV20-1 and J is TRBJ2-2; tentatively, D is TRBD2 (5 bases). Looked up from germline, CDR1 is DFQATT and CDR2 is SNEGSKA (reference sequence). The CDR3 extends over 14 amino acids. V lost 0 bases to trimming and J lost 2 bases, with 7 bases between them. CDR3 sequence: CSAREDLNTGELFF. CDR3 DNA: TGCAGTGCTAGAGAGGACTTAAACACCGGGGAGCTGTTTTTT.

The J gene is TRBJ2-7, the V gene TRBV10-3, with 8 bases aligning to TRBD2. The CDR3 totals 15 residues. V lost 4 bases and J lost 3; bases outside the gene matches: 8. Per germline, CDR1 ENHRY and CDR2 SYGVKD. CDR3 region: CAISGLGTRVYEQYF. CDR3 bases: TGTGCCATCAGTGGACTTGGGACTAGGGTCTACGAGCAGTACTTC.

The sample holds a few counts of this clonotype. The J gene is TRBJ2-5, the V gene TRBV9; possible D gene TRBD2, 6 bases. CDR1 is SGDLS and CDR2 is YYNGEE in the germline V gene. CDR3 length: 14 residues. Trimming took off 4 bases at V and 9 bases at J, with 19 bases between the two ends. This CDR3 reads CASSPARGGLSQYF. CDR3 DNA: TGTGCCAGCAGCCCGGCGCGGGGCGGTCTGTCCCAGTACTTC. Filled out from reference TRBV9 and TRBJ2-5, the complete variable domain reads DSGVTQTPKHLITATGQRVTLRCSPRSGDLSVYWYQQSLDQGLQFLIQYYNGEERAKGNILERFSAQQFPDLHSELNLSSLELGDSALYFCASSPARGGLSQYFGPGTRLLVL.